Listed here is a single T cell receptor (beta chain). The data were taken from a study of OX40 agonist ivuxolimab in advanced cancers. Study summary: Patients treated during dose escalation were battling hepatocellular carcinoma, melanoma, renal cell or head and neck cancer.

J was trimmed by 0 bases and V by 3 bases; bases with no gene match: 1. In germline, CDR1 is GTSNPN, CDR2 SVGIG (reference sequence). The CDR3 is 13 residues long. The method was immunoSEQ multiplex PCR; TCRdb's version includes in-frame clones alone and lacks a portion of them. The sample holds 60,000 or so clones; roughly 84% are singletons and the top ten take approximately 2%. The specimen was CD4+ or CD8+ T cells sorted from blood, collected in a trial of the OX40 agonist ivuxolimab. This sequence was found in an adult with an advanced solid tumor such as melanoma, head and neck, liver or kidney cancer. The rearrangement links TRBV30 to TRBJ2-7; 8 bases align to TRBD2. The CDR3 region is CAWRTSGSYEQYF. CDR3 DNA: TGTGCCTGGAGAACTAGCGGCTCCTACGAGCAGTACTTC.